The entry below gives a single T cell receptor beta chain sequence along with its context. Its antigen is currently not known. No base quality values were provided; no much bigger clone lies one nucleotide off. Systemically healthy Caucasian individuals from Russia, around 38 in total and aged about 6 to 100 years, were included as donors. Each donor gave ten milliliters of peripheral blood, drawn into EDTA-treated Vacutainer tubes. Ficoll-Paque density-gradient centrifugation was used to isolate PBMCs, with at least 7 million per sample. Trizol reagent was used to extract total RNA from the PBMCs, yielding at least 5.5 micrograms per sample. For every donor, flow cytometry on a PBMC aliquot measured the percentage of naive CD45RAhigh/CD27high T cells. Between the V and J ends, shortened by 3 bases and 7 bases respectively, the junction contains 13 bases. Measured from the cysteine to the phenylalanine, the CDR3 is 14 residues long. The sequence is cut down to CDR3 DNA, 42 bases in frame from base 1. Via the germline V gene, CDR1 is SGDLS and CDR2 YYNGEE.

Receptors were amplified or captured by 5' RACE. A second PCR of about 7 to 12 cycles was run with a J-beta primer mix and a sample-barcoded 5' primer. A unique molecular identifier was introduced onto each TCR beta cDNA molecule by a template-switch 5' adaptor carrying 12 random nucleotides. Each sample yielded at least 2.5 million CDR3-containing paired-end reads. The Mint cDNA synthesis kit, primed by a TRBC-specific oligonucleotide, was used to synthesize first-strand cDNA from all RNA. Following uracil-DNA glycosylase treatment, all cDNA underwent a first 18-cycle PCR with the universal primers M1SS and BC2_uni_R. As for the authors' bioinformatics: For normalization, 1 million high-quality reads were randomly selected from each sample, with every read carrying a distinct molecular identifier. Instead of being binned into consensus sequences, reads with shared molecular identifiers were discarded. CDR3 identification, clonotype clustering and error correction used MiTCR with a Q25 quality threshold and the strictest error-elimination algorithm. Lower-bound total TCR beta diversity was estimated with a nonparametric unseen species model using Euler transformation. TCRdb trimmed the raw reads at Q25, called clones with MiXCR and kept productive beta chains. CDR3 protein duplicates are merged, each entry listing the most common genes and DNA. It is TCRdb's table, rather than the study itself, that gives the V and J calls and clone size. A total of around 2 million distinct CDR3 sequences appear in this sample, around 40% of them only once. Of the sample, under 30% falls within the top ten clones.

These data are taken from a study of blood T cells in healthy people across ages (dated by TCRdb to the mid-2010s). For the study in its entirety: In model experiments, roughly one uniquely barcoded TCR beta cDNA molecule per two T cells was captured by template switching. Using the same blood draw, the study looked at two additional independent replicas of 1 million unique cDNA reads for two donors, one aged 18 to 30 and the other aged 80 or older. The donors were split into four age groups: young (average 16 years), middle-aged (roughly 39), aged (more than 55) and long-lived (under 90). Age-related changes in TCR beta repertoire diversity were measured in the study by deep sequencing normalized with unique cDNA molecular identifiers. To avoid experimental bias, donors of different ages were randomly spread across the sequencing lanes. Overall results and qualifications from the work: Bulk unsorted PBMC profiling prevented conclusive comparison of naive and antigen-experienced compartments. Because donor CMV infection status was unknown, age-related changes in expanded clonotypes were potentially confounded. The percentage of naive T cells measured by flow cytometry correlated strongly with observed TCR beta diversity. Observed TCR beta diversity per million T cells fell roughly linearly with age, and a significant reduction was already apparent by age roughly 41. Compared with the aged group, the long-lived group had more naive CD4+ T cells, fewer expanded clones and increased TCR diversity, suggesting age selection. Estimates of total diversity based on one million sequenced T cells were regarded as lower bounds and as underestimates.

Recombination joined TRBV9 with TRBJ1-4; perhaps TRBD1 is the D gene, with 6 bases matching. This clonotype originated in a human donor in good health. Sequencing used blood. Here is the DNA: TGTGCCAGCAGCGAGGGGGGGGCGGCTGAAAAACTGTTTTTT. Translated, this is CASSEGGAAEKLFF.